The clone carrying this T cell receptor (beta chain) was counted a few times. Reverse transcription of all isolated RNA meant that expressed TCRB transcripts were sequenced. Measured with immunoSEQ multiplex PCR; TCRdb has only the in-frame clones, and not every one. The sample yields 900,000 or so clones, roughly 16% seen once. This entry comes from a study of beta chain features in type 1 diabetes. Germline values: CDR1 MDHEN, CDR2 SYDVKM. V was cut by 6 bases and J by 2 bases, with 10 bases left in between. The CDR3 length is 13 residues. The chain joins TRBV28 to TRBJ1-2; tentative D call: TRBD1 (5 bases). The sequenced sample was naive CD4+ T cells from blood. The receptor was derived from a woman aged 18-30 years in good health. The CDR3 DNA reads as TGTGCCAGCAGACGGGACCTGAACTATGGCTACACCTTC. It specifies CASRRDLNYGYTF.